The T cell receptor (beta chain) under discussion was sequenced for a study of Graves' ophthalmopathy and Graves' hyperthyroidism. The table lists this clonotype with many counts. Sampling around 10 ml of fresh peripheral blood provided the PBMCs. TCR beta CDR3 amplification used RNA transcripts. The workflow started with a first-round RT-PCR run with HTBI primers and then moved on to a second-round multiplex PCR. Using its own MiXCR run on the multiplex PCR reads, TCRdb lists one record per CDR3 protein. The data hold some 400,000 distinct CDR3 sequences, with 15% to 20% observed a single time. The TCR comes from a woman aged 18 to 35 with Graves' ophthalmopathy. The sequenced sample was peripheral blood.

The CDR3 DNA follows: TGTGCCAGCGGACCTGGGACGGCCTATAATTCACCCCTCCACTTT. Translation gives CASGPGTAYNSPLHF. The gene calls are TRBV7-9 and TRBJ1-6, with a possible D match to TRBD1 (5 bases). In germline, CDR1 is SEHNR, CDR2 FQNEAQ (reference sequence). This CDR3 is built from 15 residues. Trimming took 8 bases from V and 2 from J, leaving 13 bases between them.